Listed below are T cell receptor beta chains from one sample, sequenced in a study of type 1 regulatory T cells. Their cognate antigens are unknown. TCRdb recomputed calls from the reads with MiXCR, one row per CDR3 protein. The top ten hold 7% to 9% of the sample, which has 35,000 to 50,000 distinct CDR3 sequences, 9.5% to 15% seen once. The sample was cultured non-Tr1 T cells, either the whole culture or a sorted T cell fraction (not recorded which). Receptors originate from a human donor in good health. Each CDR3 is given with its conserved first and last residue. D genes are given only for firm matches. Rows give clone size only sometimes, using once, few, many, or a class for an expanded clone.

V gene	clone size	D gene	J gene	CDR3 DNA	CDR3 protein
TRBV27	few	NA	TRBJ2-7	TGTGCCAGCAGTTCCCTAGGGGCGGCTTCCTACGAGCAGTACTTC	CASSSLGAASYEQYF
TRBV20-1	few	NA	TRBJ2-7	TGCAGTGCTACGACCCTCTACGAGCAGTACTTC	CSATTLYEQYF
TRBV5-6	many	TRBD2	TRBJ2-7	TGTGCCAGCAGCGGGACTAGCTGGAACGAGCAGTACTTC	CASSGTSWNEQYF
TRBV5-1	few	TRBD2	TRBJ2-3	TGCGCCAGCAGCTCCGGGACTAGCGGAACTAGCACAGATACGCAGTATTTT	CASSSGTSGTSTDTQYF
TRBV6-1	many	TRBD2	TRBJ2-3	TGTGCCAGCAGTGAAGTATTAGCGGGGAACACAGATACGCAGTATTTT	CASSEVLAGNTDTQYF
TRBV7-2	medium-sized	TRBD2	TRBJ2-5	TGTGCCAGCAGCTTAGGGGACTACAATTATCGGGAGACCCAGTACTTC	CASSLGDYNYRETQYF
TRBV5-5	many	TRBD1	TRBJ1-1	TGTGCCAGCAGTTTGACAGGGGGAAGCACTGAAGCTTTCTTT	CASSLTGGSTEAFF
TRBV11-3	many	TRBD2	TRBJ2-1	TGTGCCAGCAGCTCCCAGCGGGATCTCAATGAGCAGTTCTTC	CASSSQRDLNEQFF
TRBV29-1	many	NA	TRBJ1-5	TGCAGCGTTGCAGATAGGCGCAATCAGCCCCAGCATTTT	CSVADRRNQPQHF
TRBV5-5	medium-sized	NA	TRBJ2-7	TGTGCCAGCAGCTTGGGCCCAGGGAGCAATACTAACGAGCAGTACTTC	CASSLGPGSNTNEQYF
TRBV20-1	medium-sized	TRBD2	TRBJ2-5	TGCAGTGCTCGACTAGCGGGAGTTGGTAGCCAGTACTTC	CSARLAGVGSQYF
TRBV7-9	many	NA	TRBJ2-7	TGTGCCAGCCGGGGGGCAGCCGAGCAGTACTTC	CASRGAAEQYF
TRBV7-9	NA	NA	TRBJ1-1	TGTGCCAGCAGCTGGGGGGGGAACACTGAAGCTTTCTTT	CASSWGGNTEAFF
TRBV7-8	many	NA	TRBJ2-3	TGTGCCAGCAGCTTAGTTTGGGGGCTCGGAGCAGATACGCAGTATTTT	CASSLVWGLGADTQYF
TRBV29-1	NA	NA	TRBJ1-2	TGCAGCGTGTTAGCAGGGGACTATGGCTACACCTTC	CSVLAGDYGYTF
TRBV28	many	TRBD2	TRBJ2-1	TGTGCCAGCAGTTTAGCGGGAGGGGGGTCGGATGAGCAGTTCTTC	CASSLAGGGSDEQFF
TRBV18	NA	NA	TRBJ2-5	TGTGCCAGCTCGCCCGGGACTTCGCAGGCCCAGTACTTC	CASSPGTSQAQYF
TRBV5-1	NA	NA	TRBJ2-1	TGCGCCAGCAGCTTGAGTGGAAACTCCTACAATGAGCAGTTCTTC	CASSLSGNSYNEQFF
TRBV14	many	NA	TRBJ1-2	TGTGCCAGCAGCCAAGGGCAGCTTTATGGCTACACCTTC	CASSQGQLYGYTF
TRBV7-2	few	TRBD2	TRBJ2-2	TGTGCCAGCAGCCTGAGGGGACTAGGAGGCACCGGGGAGCTGTTTTTT	CASSLRGLGGTGELFF
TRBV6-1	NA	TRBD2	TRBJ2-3	TGTGCCAGCAGGGCCCGACTAGCGGGAGATACAGATACGCAGTATTTT	CASRARLAGDTDTQYF
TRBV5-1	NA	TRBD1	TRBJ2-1	TGCGCCAGCAGCCGTCTCCCACCCGGGACAGGGGGCTACAATGAGCAGTTCTTC	CASSRLPPGTGGYNEQFF
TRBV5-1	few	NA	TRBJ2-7	TGCGCCAGCAGCTTGGGAGCGACACCTCGCAACGAGCAGTACTTC	CASSLGATPRNEQYF
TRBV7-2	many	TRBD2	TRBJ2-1	TGTGCCAGCCAGGCCCTTGGGGGGGGGAGTGAGCAGTTCTTC	CASQALGGGSEQFF
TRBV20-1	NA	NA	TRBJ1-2	TGCAGTGCTTCCCCAGCACCGGGAGAAGGCTACACCTTC	CSASPAPGEGYTF
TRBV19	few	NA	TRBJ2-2	TGTGCCAGTAGTATACTCGGGGGCACCGGGGAGCTGTTTTTT	CASSILGGTGELFF
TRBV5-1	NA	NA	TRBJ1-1	TGCGCCAGCAGGCCGAACTTGAACACTGAAGCTTTCTTT	CASRPNLNTEAFF
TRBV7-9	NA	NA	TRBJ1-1	TGTGCCAGCAGCCAGCGACAGAACACTGAAGCTTTCTTT	CASSQRQNTEAFF
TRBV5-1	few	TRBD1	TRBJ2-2	TGCGCCAGCAGCCTAACAGGGGTCGGCACCGGGGAGCTGTTTTTT	CASSLTGVGTGELFF
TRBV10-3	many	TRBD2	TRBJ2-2	TGTGCCATCAGGGGACTAGTAGATACCGGGGAGCTGTTTTTT	CAIRGLVDTGELFF
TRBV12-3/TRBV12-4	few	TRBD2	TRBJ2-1	TGTGCTAGCATTAATAGCGGGCTATCCTACAATGAGCAGTTCTTC	CASINSGLSYNEQFF
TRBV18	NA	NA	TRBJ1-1	TGTGCCAGCTCACCGCGGGGGCGCGATGAAGCTTTCTTT	CASSPRGRDEAFF
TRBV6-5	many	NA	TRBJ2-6	TGTGCCAGCAGACGTTGGGGCAGGGTGGATTCTGGGGCCAACGTCCTGACTTTC	CASRRWGRVDSGANVLTF
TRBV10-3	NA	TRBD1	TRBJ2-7	TGTGCCATCGGGACAGGGGCGGGCGAGCAGTACTTC	CAIGTGAGEQYF
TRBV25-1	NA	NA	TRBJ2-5	TGTGCCAGCAGTGAATTGGGAACCATAGAGACCCAGTGCTTC	CASSELGTIETQCF
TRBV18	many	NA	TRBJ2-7	TGTGCCAGCTCACCACAGGTAGGCTACGAGCAGTACTTC	CASSPQVGYEQYF
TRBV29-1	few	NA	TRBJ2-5	TGCAGCGCCCAGGGGGGGCTCGAGACCCAGTACTTC	CSAQGGLETQYF
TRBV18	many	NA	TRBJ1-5	TGTGCCAGCTCACAGGGGGGAACCCAGCCCCAGCATTTT	CASSQGGTQPQHF
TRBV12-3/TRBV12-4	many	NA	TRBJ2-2	TGTGCCAGCGGTTTGGGGGCCACCGGGGAGCTGTTTTTT	CASGLGATGELFF
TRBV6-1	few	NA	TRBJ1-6	TGTGCCAGCAGTAAGTCATCCAGGGGTGATTCACCCCTCCACTTT	CASSKSSRGDSPLHF
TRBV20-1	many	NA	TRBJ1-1	TGCAGTGCTAAAATGGGACCGTGGGACACTGAAGCTTTCTTT	CSAKMGPWDTEAFF
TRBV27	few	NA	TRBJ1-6	TGTGCCAGCACCCGGGGGATAGGTTCACCCCTCCACTTT	CASTRGIGSPLHF
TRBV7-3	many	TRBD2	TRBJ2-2	TGTGCCAGCAGCTTGGCGGGAGTGTCCGGGGAGCTGTTTTTT	CASSLAGVSGELFF
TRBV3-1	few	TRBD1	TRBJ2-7	TGTGCCAGCAGCTCCTCTGACAGGGGGTCCTACGAGCAGTACTTC	CASSSSDRGSYEQYF
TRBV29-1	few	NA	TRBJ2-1	TGCAGCGTTGTGACTAACAATGAGCAGTTCTTC	CSVVTNNEQFF
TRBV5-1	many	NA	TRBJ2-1	TGCGCCAGCAGCTTCTTTTACGGTAACAATGAGCAGTTCTTC	CASSFFYGNNEQFF
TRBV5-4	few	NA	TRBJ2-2	TGTGCCAGCAGTGGGGCCGGGTTTCCTAAGAACGGGGAGCTGTTTTTT	CASSGAGFPKNGELFF
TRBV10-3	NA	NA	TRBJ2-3	TGTGCCATCAGTGCCGGGAGAGATACGCAGTATTTT	CAISAGRDTQYF
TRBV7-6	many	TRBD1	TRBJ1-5	TGTGCCAGCAGCTTAGACGGCAGGGGGGGGAATCAGCCCCAGCATTTT	CASSLDGRGGNQPQHF
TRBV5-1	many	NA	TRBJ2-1	TGCGCCAGCAGCTTGGTGGGGGTTTCCTACAATGAGCAGTTCTTC	CASSLVGVSYNEQFF
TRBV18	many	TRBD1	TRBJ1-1	TGTGCCAGCTCACCTAATATACGCAAAGGGGGCAGGACTGAAGCTTTCTTT	CASSPNIRKGGRTEAFF
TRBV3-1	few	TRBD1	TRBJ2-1	TGTGCCAGCAGCCCTGGGACAGGGAAGCACAATGAGCAGTTCTTC	CASSPGTGKHNEQFF
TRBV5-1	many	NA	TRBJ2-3	TGCGCCAGCAGCTTGGCGGGACAAAATACGCAGTATTTT	CASSLAGQNTQYF